These 10 T cell receptor beta chains came from one sample sequenced in a study of blood T cell repertoires in COVID-19. TCRdb keeps only in-frame clones here, not all; method: immunoSEQ multiplex PCR. The data hold about 100,000 clones, with 70% to 80% observed a single time. The sequenced sample was peripheral blood. Source of these receptors: a human donor in a cohort sampled during active COVID-19.

V and J are TRBV4-1 and TRBJ2-7; 8 nucleotides align to TRBD2. The V and J ends lost 0 bases and 7 bases, in that order; junction bases with no gene match: 14. The CDR3 consists of 17 residues. Looked up from germline, CDR1 is MGHRA and CDR2 is YSYEKL. In DNA form, the CDR3 reads TGCGCCAGCAGCCAAGATGGCGCGGGAGGCCCTAATAGGGAGCAGTACTTC. It is translated as CASSQDGAGGPNREQYF.

V usage is TRBV30 and J usage is TRBJ2-5; 11 nucleotides agree with TRBD2. CDR3 length equals 15 residues. V was clipped by 3 bases and J by 2 bases; unmatched bases: 5. The germline V gene encodes CDR1 GTSNPN and CDR2 SVGIG (reference sequence). As DNA, the CDR3 is TGTGCCTGGAGGGCGGGACTAGCGGCTCAAGAGACCCAGTACTTC. It encodes CAWRAGLAAQETQYF. Complete variable domain (other parts from reference TRBV30 and TRBJ2-5): SQTIHQWPATLVQPVGSPLSLECTVEGTSNPNLYWYRQAAGRGLQLLFYSVGIGQISSEVPQNLSASRPQDRQFILSSKKLLLSDSGFYLCAWRAGLAAQETQYFGPGTRLLVL.

The gene calls are TRBV6-5 and TRBJ2-7, with D possibly TRBD2 on 5 matching bases. The CDR3 covers 14 residues. CDR1 and CDR2 (germline): MNHEY, SVGAGI. Trimming pared 9 bases from V and 7 bases from J, leaving 22 bases between. This chain's CDR3 is CASKTQTPRGEQYF. CDR3 nucleotide sequence: TGTGCCAGTAAGACCCAAACCCCCCGGGGAGAGCAGTACTTC.

This clone occurred a few times. This chain links TRBV2 with TRBJ2-7; 8 nucleotides line up with TRBD2. The trim removed 6 bases at V and 2 bases at J, leaving 6 bases unmatched. The CDR3 loop spans 14 amino acids. Germline CDR1 and CDR2: SNHLY and FYNNEI. In DNA, the CDR3 is TGTGCCAGCAGAGGTTTGCGGGGGGCCTACGAGCAGTACTTC. It translates to CASRGLRGAYEQYF.

This chain links TRBV12-3 or TRBV12-4 with TRBJ2-1; D is perhaps TRBD1 (5 bases). Trimming pared 6 bases from V and 7 bases from J, leaving 13 bases between. The CDR3 totals 13 residues. CDR3 nucleotides: TGTGCCAGCAGCCGACAGACTGGGAATGAGCAGTTCTTC. Translated: CASSRQTGNEQFF.

This chain links TRBV9 with TRBJ2-1, with D perhaps TRBD2 (6 bases). Trimming shortened V by 3 bases and J by 7 bases, and 17 bases separated the two germline ends. CDR1 SGDLS and CDR2 YYNGEE come from the germline V gene. This CDR3 has 15 amino acids. The CDR3 here is CASSAGLESLNEQFF. CDR3 in DNA: TGTGCCAGCAGCGCGGGACTTGAGAGCCTAAATGAGCAGTTCTTC.

Only one count was recorded for this clone. The genes are TRBV5-1 and TRBJ2-1, with 8 nucleotides matching TRBD2. V dropped 4 bases and J dropped 8; count of bases not matched to a gene: 20. CDR1 SGHRS and CDR2 YFSETQ come from the germline V gene. The CDR3 is 18 residues long. As DNA, the CDR3 is TGCGCCAGCAGCACCACCTTTTCCGCCGGGAGGGCAGACGATGAGCAGTTCTTC. Translating gives CASSTTFSAGRADDEQFF.

This clone was counted a few times. The chain joins TRBV6-6 to TRBJ2-2, with D unclear. The CDR3 has 10 residues. Per germline, CDR1 MNHNY and CDR2 SVGAGI (reference sequence). Deletions cut 8 bases from V and 7 bases from J, with 5 bases between. CDR3 sequence: CASFLGELFF. The CDR3 nucleotides read TGTGCCAGCTTCCTCGGGGAGCTGTTTTTT.

J is TRBJ2-7 and V is TRBV9, with 8 bases aligning to TRBD2. This CDR3 is built from 14 residues. V lost 4 bases and J lost 2; bases outside the gene matches: 5. Germline CDR1 and CDR2: SGDLS and YYNGEE. CDR3 sequence: CASSSGTSPYEQYF. CDR3 bases: TGTGCCAGCAGCTCCGGGACTAGTCCCTACGAGCAGTACTTC.

The chain couples TRBV19 to TRBJ2-1; 8 bases line up with TRBD1. Germline trimming cut 3 bases from V and 8 bases from J; bases unmatched to any gene: 3. Germline values: CDR1 LNHDA, CDR2 SQIVND (reference sequence). This CDR3 comprises 13 residues. CDR3 sequence reads: CASSMDRVDEQFF. DNA for the CDR3: TGTGCCAGTAGTATGGACAGGGTCGATGAGCAGTTCTTC. Full variable domain (rest looked up from reference TRBV19 and TRBJ2-1): DGGITQSPKYLFRKEGQNVTLSCEQNLNHDAMYWYRQDPGQGLRLIYYSQIVNDFQKGDIAEGYSVSREKKESFPLTVTSAQKNPTAFYLCASSMDRVDEQFFGPGTRLTVL.